This TCR beta chain was documented in a study of CD8 T cells in ankylosing spondylitis. Using its own MiXCR run on the 5' RACE reads, TCRdb lists one record per CDR3 protein. Among around 770,000 distinct CDR3 sequences listed, about 12% were seen once. Unmatched junction bases numbered 4, after V lost 0 bases and J lost 3 bases. Germline values: CDR1 DFQATT, CDR2 SNEGSKA (reference sequence). CDR3 length: 15 amino acids. Remarks on this clonotype: Its target is unknown.

Study conclusions and caveats: Seven or eight highly homologous variants formed a TCR beta motif that appeared characteristic of ankylosing spondylitis blood.

The chain links TRBV20-1 to TRBJ1-1; TRBD1 matches 10 bases. The TCR originated in a male donor with ankylosing spondylitis. The sequenced material came from blood, either unsorted or a sorted T cell fraction (not recorded which). CDR3 in amino acids: CSARDRDRGYTEAFF. CDR3 bases: TGCAGTGCTAGAGATAGGGACAGGGGCTACACTGAAGCTTTCTTT.